Ten or more counts support the clone carrying this T cell receptor (beta chain). As part of library construction, unique molecular identifiers were attached to individual cDNA molecules. MiXCR was run by TCRdb on the 5' RACE reads, yielding one entry per CDR3 protein. This sample has under 60,000 distinct CDR3 sequences, with around 5.6% found just once. The length of the CDR3 is 11 residues. Trimming stripped 3 bases from V and 3 bases from J, with 5 bases between. Germline values: CDR1 SQVTM, CDR2 ANQGSEA. The sample is drawn from a study of early T cells in non-severe SARS-CoV-2 infection. Study details: Sequencing used unsorted whole-blood bulk RNA, so chains lack pairing.

This clonotype originated in an adult who was a healthcare worker with PCR-confirmed SARS-CoV-2 infection or an uninfected control (not recorded which). Sequenced sample: whole blood. The chain joins TRBV29-1 to TRBJ1-1; unclear D gene. The CDR3 coding sequence is TGCAGCGTTGATAGAGACACTGAAGCTTTCTTT. It yields the protein CSVDRDTEAFF.